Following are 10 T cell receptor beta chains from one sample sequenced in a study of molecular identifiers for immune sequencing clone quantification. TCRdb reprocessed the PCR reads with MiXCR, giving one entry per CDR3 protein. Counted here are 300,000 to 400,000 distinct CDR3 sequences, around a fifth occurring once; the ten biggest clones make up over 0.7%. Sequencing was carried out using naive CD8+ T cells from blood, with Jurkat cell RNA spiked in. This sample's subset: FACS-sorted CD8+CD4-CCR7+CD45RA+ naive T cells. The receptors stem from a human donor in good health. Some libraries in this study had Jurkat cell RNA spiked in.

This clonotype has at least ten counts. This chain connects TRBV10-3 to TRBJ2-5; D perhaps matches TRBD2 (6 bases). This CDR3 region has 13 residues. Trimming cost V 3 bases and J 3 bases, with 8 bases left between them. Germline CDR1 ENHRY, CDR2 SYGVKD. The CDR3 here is CAISDRLEETQYF. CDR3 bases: TGTGCCATCAGTGATCGACTAGAAGAGACCCAGTACTTC.

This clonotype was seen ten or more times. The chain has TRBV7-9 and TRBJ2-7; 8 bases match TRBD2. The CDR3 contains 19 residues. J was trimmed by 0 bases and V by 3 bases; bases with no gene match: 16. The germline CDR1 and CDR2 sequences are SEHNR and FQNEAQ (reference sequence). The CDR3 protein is CASSFRPGEAGVHSYEQYF. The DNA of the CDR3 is TGTGCCAGCAGCTTCCGGCCGGGAGAAGCGGGGGTCCACTCCTACGAGCAGTACTTC.

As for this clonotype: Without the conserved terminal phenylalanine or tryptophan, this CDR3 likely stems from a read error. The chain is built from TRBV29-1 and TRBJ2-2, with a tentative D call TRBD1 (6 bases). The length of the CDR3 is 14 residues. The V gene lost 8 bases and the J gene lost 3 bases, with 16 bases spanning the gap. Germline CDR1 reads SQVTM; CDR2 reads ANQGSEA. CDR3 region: CSRVGDTYTGELFL. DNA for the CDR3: TGCAGCAGAGTCGGGGACACTTACACCGGGGAGCTGTTTCTT.

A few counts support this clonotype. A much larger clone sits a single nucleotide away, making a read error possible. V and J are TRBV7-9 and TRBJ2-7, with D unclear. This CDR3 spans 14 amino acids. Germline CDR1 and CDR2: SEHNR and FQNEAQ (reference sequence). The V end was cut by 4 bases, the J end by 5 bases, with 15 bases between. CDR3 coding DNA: TGTGCCAGCAGCTCCGTCTCCGCAGTGGACGAGCAGTACTTC. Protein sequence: CASSSVSAVDEQYF.

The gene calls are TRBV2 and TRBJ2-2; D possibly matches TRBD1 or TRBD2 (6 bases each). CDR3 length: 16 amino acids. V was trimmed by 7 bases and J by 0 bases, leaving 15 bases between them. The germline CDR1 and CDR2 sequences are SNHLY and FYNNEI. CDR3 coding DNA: TGTGCCAGCACCGACTGGGGGGCCGCGAACACCGGGGAGCTGTTTTTT. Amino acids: CASTDWGAANTGELFF.

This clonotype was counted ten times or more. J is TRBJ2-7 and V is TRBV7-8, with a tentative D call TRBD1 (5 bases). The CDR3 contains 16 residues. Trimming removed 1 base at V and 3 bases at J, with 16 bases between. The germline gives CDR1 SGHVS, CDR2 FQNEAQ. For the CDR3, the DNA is TGTGCCAGCAGCTTAGAGTTGGGGCAGCCCAACTACGAGCAGTACTTC. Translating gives CASSLELGQPNYEQYF.

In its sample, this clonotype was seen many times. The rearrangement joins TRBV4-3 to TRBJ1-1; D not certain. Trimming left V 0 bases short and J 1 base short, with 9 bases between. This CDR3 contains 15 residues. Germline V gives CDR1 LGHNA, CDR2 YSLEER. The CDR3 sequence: CASSQDWHRNTEAFF. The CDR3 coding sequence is TGCGCCAGCAGCCAAGATTGGCACAGGAACACTGAAGCTTTCTTT.

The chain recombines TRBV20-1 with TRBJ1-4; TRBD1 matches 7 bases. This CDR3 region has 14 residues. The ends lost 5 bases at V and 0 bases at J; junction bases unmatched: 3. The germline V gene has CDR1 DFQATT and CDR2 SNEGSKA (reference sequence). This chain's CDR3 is CSAEGAATNEKLFF. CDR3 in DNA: TGCAGTGCTGAGGGGGCAGCAACTAATGAAAAACTGTTTTTT.

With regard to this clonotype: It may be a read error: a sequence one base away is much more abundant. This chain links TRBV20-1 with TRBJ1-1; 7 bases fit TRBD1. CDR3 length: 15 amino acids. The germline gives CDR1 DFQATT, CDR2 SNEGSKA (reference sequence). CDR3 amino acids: CSARDRGLSDTGAFF. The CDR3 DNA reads TGCAGTGCTCGGGACAGAGGTTTGTCTGACACTGGAGCTTTCTTT.

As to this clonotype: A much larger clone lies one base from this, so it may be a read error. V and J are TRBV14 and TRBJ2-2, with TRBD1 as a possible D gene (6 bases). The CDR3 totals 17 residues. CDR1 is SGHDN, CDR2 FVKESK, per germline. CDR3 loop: CASSQVLWTENTGEQFF. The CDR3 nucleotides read TGTGCCAGCAGCCAAGTACTTTGGACAGAGAACACCGGGGAGCAGTTTTTT.